This T cell receptor beta chain was retrieved from a study of control samples from healthy donors and cancer patients. Some clones are missing from TCRdb's copy, which holds only in-frame ones; the method was immunoSEQ multiplex PCR. Of some 64,000 clones listed, about 90% were seen once; the top ten hold around 2.3%. Germline-derived CDR1 and CDR2 are SNHLY and FYNNEI. Losses at the gene ends were 5 bases for V and 1 base for J; bases not matched to a gene: 3. The CDR3 sequence is 15 residues long. This clonotype was obtained from a woman between 45 and 60 years old with head and neck cancer. Sample: PBMCs. The chain joins TRBV2 to TRBJ2-1; 9 nucleotides line up with TRBD1. This chain's CDR3 is CASSRDRDSYNEQFF. The CDR3, as DNA: TGTGCCAGCAGTCGGGACAGGGATTCCTACAATGAGCAGTTCTTC. The entire variable domain, with the rest obtained from reference TRBV2 and TRBJ2-1, is as follows: EPEVTQTPSHQVTQMGQEVILRCVPISNHLYFYWYRQILGQKVEFLVSFYNNEISEKSEIFDDQFSVERPDGSNFTLKIRSTKLEDSAMYFCASSRDRDSYNEQFFGPGTRLTVL.